The sample holds a few counts of the clone carrying this TCR beta chain. Its antigen remains unidentified. These data belong to a study of blood T cells in healthy people across ages. Study-wide results and caveats: Unknown donor CMV status possibly confounded expanded clonotype changes. Underestimates were what the diversity estimates from one million T cells were considered to be. Compared with aged donors, long-lived donors showed fewer expanded clones, suggesting selection.

Together with a sample-barcoded 5' primer, a J-beta primer mix was included in a second PCR lasting roughly 7 to 11 cycles. TCRdb re-called the 5' RACE reads with MiXCR, one entry per CDR3 protein. This table has fewer than 800,000 distinct CDR3 sequences, 45% to 50% appearing once. CDR3 length: 14 amino acids. The germline gives CDR1 SQVTM, CDR2 ANQGSEA. The V and J ends lost 8 bases and 1 base, in that order; junction bases with no gene match: 9. This chain links TRBV29-1 with TRBJ2-3, with 7 bases lining up with TRBD2. The material sequenced was blood. This clonotype was sampled from an older woman in good health. The CDR3 bases are TGCAGCATCTCCGGGACTATAGGCACAGATACGCAGTATTTT. It is translated as CSISGTIGTDTQYF.